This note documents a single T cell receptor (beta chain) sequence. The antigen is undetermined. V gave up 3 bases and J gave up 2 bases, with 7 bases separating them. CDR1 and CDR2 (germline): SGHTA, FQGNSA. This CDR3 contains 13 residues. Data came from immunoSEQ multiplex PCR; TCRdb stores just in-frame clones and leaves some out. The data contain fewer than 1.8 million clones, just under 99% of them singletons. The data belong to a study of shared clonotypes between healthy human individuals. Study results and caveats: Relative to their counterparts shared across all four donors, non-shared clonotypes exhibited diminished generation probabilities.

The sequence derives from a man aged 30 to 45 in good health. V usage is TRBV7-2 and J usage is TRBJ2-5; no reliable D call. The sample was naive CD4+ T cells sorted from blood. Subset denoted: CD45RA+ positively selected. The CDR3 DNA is TGTGCCAGCAGCTTGCGGCGTCAAGAGACCCAGTACTTC. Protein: CASSLRRQETQYF.